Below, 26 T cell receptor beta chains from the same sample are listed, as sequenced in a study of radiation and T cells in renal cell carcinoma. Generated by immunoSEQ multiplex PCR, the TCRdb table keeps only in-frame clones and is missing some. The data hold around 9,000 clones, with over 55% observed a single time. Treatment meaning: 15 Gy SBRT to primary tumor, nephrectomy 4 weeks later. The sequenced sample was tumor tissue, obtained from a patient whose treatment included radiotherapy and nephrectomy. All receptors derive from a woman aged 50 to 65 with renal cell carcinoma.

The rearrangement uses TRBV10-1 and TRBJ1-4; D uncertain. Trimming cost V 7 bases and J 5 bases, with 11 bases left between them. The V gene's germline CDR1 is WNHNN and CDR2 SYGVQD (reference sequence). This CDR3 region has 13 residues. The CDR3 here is CASTRAENEKLFF. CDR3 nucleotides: TGCGCCAGCACTCGGGCCGAAAATGAAAAACTGTTTTTT.

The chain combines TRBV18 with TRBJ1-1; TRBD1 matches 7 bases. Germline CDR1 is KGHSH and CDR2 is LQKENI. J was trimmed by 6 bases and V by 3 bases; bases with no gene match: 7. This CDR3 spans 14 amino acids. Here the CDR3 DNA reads TGTGCCAGCTCACCCTTCGACAGGGTATCTGAAGCTTTCTTT. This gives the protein CASSPFDRVSEAFF.

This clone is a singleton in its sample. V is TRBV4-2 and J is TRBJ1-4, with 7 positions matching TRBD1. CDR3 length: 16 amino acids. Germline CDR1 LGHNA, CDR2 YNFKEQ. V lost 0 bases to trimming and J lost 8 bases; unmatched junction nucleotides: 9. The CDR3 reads CASSQDNAGGSEKLFF. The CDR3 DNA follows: TGTGCCAGCAGCCAAGATAATGCAGGGGGGAGCGAAAAACTGTTTTTT.

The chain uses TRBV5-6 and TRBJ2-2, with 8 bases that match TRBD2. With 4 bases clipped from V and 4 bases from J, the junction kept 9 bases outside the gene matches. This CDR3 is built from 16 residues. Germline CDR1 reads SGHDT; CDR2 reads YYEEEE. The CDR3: CASSPGGPILTGELFF. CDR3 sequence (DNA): TGTGCCAGCAGCCCGGGGGGGCCCATCCTCACCGGGGAGCTGTTTTTT.

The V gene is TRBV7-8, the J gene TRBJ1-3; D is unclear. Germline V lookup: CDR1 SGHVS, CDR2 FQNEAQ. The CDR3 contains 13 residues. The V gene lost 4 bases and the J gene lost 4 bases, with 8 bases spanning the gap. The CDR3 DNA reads TGTGCCAGCAGCTCTATTTCCGGAAACACCATATATTTT. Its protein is CASSSISGNTIYF.

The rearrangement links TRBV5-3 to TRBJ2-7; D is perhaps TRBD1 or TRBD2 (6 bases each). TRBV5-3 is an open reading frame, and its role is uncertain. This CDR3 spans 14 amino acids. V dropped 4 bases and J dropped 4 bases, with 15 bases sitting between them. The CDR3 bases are TGTGCCAGAAGCGAGGGGGGACACGGATACGAGCAGTACTTC. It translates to CARSEGGHGYEQYF.

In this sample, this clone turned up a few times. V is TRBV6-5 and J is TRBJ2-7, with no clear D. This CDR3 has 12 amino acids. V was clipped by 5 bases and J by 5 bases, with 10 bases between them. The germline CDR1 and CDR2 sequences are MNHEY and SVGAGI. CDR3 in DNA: TGTGCCAGCAGTCAGACTCCTCACGAGCAGTACTTC. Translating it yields CASSQTPHEQYF.

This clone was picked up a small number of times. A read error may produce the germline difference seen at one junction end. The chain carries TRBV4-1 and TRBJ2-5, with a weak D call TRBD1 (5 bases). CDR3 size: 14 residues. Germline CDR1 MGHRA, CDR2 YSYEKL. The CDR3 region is CASSQPGSRDSQYF. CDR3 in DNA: TGTGCCAGCAGCCAACCGGGCTCCAGAGACAGCCAGTACTTC.

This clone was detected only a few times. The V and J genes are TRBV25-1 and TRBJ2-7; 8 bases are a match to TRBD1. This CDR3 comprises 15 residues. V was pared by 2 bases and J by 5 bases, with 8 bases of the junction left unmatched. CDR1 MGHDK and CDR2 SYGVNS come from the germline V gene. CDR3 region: CASSEPRQGLNEQYF. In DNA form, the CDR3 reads TGTGCCAGCAGTGAACCTCGACAGGGGCTGAACGAGCAGTACTTC.

Here the CDR3 reads CASRRQTSNYGYTF. The CDR3, as DNA: TGTGCCAGCAGGCGACAGACCTCTAACTATGGCTACACCTTC. The chain links TRBV6-1 to TRBJ1-2, with D tentatively TRBD1 (5 bases). V was cut by 6 bases and J by 0 bases, with 11 bases left in between. The CDR3 contains 14 residues. Germline loops: CDR1 MNHNS, CDR2 SASEGT.

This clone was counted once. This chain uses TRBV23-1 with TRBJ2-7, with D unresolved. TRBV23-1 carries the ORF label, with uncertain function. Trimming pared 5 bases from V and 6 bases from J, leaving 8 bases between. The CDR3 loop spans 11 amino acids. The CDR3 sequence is CASSSKGEQYF. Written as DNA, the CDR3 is TGCGCCAGCAGTTCCAAGGGCGAGCAGTACTTC.

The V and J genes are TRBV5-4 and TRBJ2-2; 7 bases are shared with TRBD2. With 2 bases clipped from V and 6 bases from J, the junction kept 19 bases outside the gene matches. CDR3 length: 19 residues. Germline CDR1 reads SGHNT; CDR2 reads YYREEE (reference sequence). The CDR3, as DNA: TGTGCCAGCAGCTTCTCGGGGGTAGCGGGTTCCCACACAGCCGGGGAGCTGTTTTTT. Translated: CASSFSGVAGSHTAGELFF.

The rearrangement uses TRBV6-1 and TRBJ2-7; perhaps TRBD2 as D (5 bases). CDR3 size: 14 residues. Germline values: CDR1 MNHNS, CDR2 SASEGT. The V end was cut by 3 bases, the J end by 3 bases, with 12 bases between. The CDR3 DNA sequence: TGTGCCAGCAGTGATCCAGCGGAGCTCTACGAGCAGTACTTC. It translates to CASSDPAELYEQYF.

The CDR3 DNA sequence: TGCGCCAGCAGCTTGACTAGCGGGATCTCCTACAATGAGCAGTTCTTC. This codes for CASSLTSGISYNEQFF. This chain connects TRBV5-1 to TRBJ2-1, with TRBD2 identical over 10 bases. V lost 1 base, J lost 0 bases, and 1 base stayed unmatched. Germline values: CDR1 SGHRS, CDR2 YFSETQ. This CDR3 is 16 amino acids long.

The CDR3 nucleotides read TGTGCCAGCAGCTTAGGAGGAGTAGCGGGAGGGGGAGAGACCCAGTACTTC. It is translated as CASSLGGVAGGGETQYF. The gene calls are TRBV7-2 and TRBJ2-5, with TRBD2 identical over 11 bases. CDR1 is SGHTA, CDR2 FQGNSA, per germline. The CDR3 is 17 amino acids. Trimming removed 1 base from V and 4 bases from J; junction bases left unmatched: 8.

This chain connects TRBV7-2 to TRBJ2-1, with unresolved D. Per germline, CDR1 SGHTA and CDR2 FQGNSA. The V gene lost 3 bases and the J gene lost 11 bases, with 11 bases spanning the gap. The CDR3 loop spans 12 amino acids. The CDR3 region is CASSFDQSKQFF. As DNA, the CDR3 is TGTGCCAGCAGCTTCGACCAAAGCAAGCAGTTCTTC. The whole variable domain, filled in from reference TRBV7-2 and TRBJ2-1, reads GAGVSQSPSNKVTEKGKDVELRCDPISGHTALYWYRQSLGQGLEFLIYFQGNSAPDKSGLPSDRFSAERTGGSVSTLTIQRTQQEDSAVYLCASSFDQSKQFFGPGTRLTVL.

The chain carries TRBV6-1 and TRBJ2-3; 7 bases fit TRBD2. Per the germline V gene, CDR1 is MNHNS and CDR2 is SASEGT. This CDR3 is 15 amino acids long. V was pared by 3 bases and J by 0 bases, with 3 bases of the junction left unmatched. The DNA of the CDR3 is TGTGCCAGCAGTGAGGGGGAGGGAAGCACAGATACGCAGTATTTT. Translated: CASSEGEGSTDTQYF.

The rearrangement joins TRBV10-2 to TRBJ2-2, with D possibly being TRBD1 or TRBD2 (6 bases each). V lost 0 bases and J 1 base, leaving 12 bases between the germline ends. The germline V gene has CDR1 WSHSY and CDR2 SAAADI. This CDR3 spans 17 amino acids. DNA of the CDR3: TGCGCCAGCAGTGAGTCGGGGGCGCGGGGGAACACCGGGGAGCTGTTTTTT. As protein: CASSESGARGNTGELFF.

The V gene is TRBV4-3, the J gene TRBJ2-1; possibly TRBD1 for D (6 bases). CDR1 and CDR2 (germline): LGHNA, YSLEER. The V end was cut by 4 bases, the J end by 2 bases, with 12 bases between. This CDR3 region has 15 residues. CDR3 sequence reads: CASSPRRDTYNEQFF. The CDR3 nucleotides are TGCGCCAGCAGCCCACGACGGGACACCTACAATGAGCAGTTCTTC.

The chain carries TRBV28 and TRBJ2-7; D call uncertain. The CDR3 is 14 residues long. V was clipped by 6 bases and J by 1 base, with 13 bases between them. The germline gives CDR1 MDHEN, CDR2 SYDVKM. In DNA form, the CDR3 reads TGTGCCAGCAGACTCCGGGCCGAATCCTACGAGCAGTACTTC. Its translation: CASRLRAESYEQYF.

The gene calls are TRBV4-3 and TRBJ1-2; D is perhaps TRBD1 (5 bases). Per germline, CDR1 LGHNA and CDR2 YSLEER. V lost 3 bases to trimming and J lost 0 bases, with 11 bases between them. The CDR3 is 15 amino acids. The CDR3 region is CASSQGPAANYGYTF. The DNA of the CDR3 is TGCGCCAGCAGCCAGGGACCGGCGGCTAACTATGGCTACACCTTC.

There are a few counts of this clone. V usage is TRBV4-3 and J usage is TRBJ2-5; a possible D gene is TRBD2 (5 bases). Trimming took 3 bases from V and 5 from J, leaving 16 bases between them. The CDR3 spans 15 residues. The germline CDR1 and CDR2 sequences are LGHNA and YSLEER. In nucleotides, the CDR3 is TGCGCCAGCAGCCAGGGCGAGGGAGAAATTGAGACCCAGTACTTC. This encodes CASSQGEGEIETQYF.

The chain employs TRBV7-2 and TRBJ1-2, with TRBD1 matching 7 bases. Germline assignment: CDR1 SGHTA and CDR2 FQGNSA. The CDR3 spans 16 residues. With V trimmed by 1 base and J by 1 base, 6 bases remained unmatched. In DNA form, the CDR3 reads TGTGCCAGCAGCTTAGGTAGGGGGCGCAGTAACTATGGCTACACCTTC. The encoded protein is CASSLGRGRSNYGYTF.

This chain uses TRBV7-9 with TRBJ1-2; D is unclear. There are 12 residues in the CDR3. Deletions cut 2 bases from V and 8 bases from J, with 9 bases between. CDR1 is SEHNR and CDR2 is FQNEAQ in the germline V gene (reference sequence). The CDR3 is CASSLSWQGYTF. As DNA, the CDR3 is TGTGCCAGCAGCTTATCTTGGCAAGGCTACACCTTC. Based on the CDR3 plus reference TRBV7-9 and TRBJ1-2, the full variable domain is DTGVSQNPRHKITKRGQNVTFRCDPISEHNRLYWYRQTLGQGPEFLTYFQNEAQLEKSRLLSDRFSAERPKGSFSTLEIQRTEQGDSAMYLCASSLSWQGYTFGSGTRLTVV.

CDR3 amino acids: CASRTLGTLTSEQYF. In DNA form, the CDR3 reads TGTGCCAGCAGGACCCTCGGGACGTTAACCTCCGAGCAGTACTTC. The rearrangement uses TRBV6-5 and TRBJ2-7; D may match TRBD1 or TRBD2 (5 bases each). V dropped 6 bases and J dropped 6 bases, with 21 bases sitting between them. In germline, CDR1 is MNHEY, CDR2 SVGAGI. This CDR3 has 15 residues.

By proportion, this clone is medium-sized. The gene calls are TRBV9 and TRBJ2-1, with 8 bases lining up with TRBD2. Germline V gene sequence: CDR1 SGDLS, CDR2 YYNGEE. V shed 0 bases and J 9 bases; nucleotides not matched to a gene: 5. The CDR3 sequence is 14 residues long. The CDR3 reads CASSVAGGSAEQFF. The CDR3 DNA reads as TGTGCCAGCAGCGTAGCGGGAGGGTCGGCTGAGCAGTTCTTC. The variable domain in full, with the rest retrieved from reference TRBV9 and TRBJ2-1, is DSGVTQTPKHLITATGQRVTLRCSPRSGDLSVYWYQQSLDQGLQFLIQYYNGEERAKGNILERFSAQQFPDLHSELNLSSLELGDSALYFCASSVAGGSAEQFFGPGTRLTVL.